The next 29 T cell receptor beta chains were all read from a single sample in a study of blood T cells in healthy people across ages (dated by TCRdb to about 2015). The library was made by 5' RACE. The reads were generated on an Illumina HiSeq 2500. A second 7 to 11 cycle PCR used a sample-barcoded 5' primer and a J-beta primer mix. TCRdb reanalyzed the raw reads on its own, using fastp at Q25 for trimming and MiXCR for clone calling, and kept in-frame beta chains. Rows with a matching CDR3 protein are joined into one entry that keeps the most common DNA and genes. The sample table contains approximately 810,000 distinct CDR3 sequences; only one count was recorded for around 30% of them. The ten biggest clones cover roughly 17% of the sample. The sequenced material came from blood. The source is a woman aged 80 or over in good health.

The chain couples TRBV11-2 to TRBJ1-1; D is uncertain. Deletions cut 1 base from V and 5 bases from J, with 14 bases between. This CDR3 is 15 amino acids long. The germline V gene has CDR1 SGHAT and CDR2 FQNNGV. The chain's CDR3 is CASSLAYGGRTEAFF. The DNA of the CDR3 is TGTGCCAGCAGCTTAGCCTATGGTGGGAGGACTGAAGCTTTCTTT.

This clonotype came up a few times. CDR3 region: CASSLGQTGELFF. The CDR3 DNA reads as TGTGCCAGCAGCTTGGGACAGACCGGGGAGCTGTTTTTT. This sequence joins TRBV5-5 and TRBJ2-2, with a tentative D call TRBD1 (5 bases). V lost 0 bases, J lost 5 bases, and 5 bases lay in between. Germline V gene sequence: CDR1 SGHKS, CDR2 YYEKEE (reference sequence). The CDR3 is 13 residues long.

This clonotype was observed at least ten times. The chain combines TRBV7-9 with TRBJ2-7; 8 nucleotides line up with TRBD1. The V segment lost 2 bases and the J segment 9 bases; nucleotides outside the gene matches: 9. The CDR3 contains 14 residues. Per the germline V gene, CDR1 is SEHNR and CDR2 is FQNEAQ (reference sequence). The CDR3: CASSLPGGERRQYF. Written as DNA, the CDR3 is TGTGCCAGCAGCTTACCAGGGGGCGAAAGGAGGCAGTACTTC.

At least ten counts were recorded for this clonotype. V gene TRBV6-5 combines with J gene TRBJ2-7, with D tentatively TRBD1 (6 bases). Germline CDR1 is MNHEY and CDR2 is SVGAGI. The CDR3 is 16 amino acids. V was pared by 0 bases and J by 3 bases, with 15 bases between. The CDR3 is CASSYSVRGASYEQYF. The DNA of the CDR3 is TGTGCCAGCAGTTACTCGGTCAGGGGCGCGAGCTACGAGCAGTACTTC.

A remark on this clonotype: The junction departs from the called germline gene at one end, perhaps through a read error. The V and J genes are TRBV12-3 or TRBV12-4 and TRBJ1-2; D is unresolved. This CDR3 is built from 12 residues. CDR3 nucleotides: TGTGCCAGCAGTCGCGACGGCTATGGCCACACCTTC. Its protein is CASSRDGYGHTF.

Concerning this clonotype itself: A much larger clone lies one base from this, so it may be a read error. The chain links TRBV20-1 to TRBJ2-7; TRBD2 aligns across 7 bases. Unmatched junction bases numbered 9, after V lost 1 base and J lost 0 bases. Germline CDR1 reads DFQATT; CDR2 reads SNEGSKA (reference sequence). The length of the CDR3 is 16 residues. CDR3 protein: CSARGGRAGNSYEQYF. CDR3 in DNA: TGCAGTGCTAGAGGGGGACGAGCGGGGAACTCCTACGAGCAGTACTTC.

This clonotype has just a few counts. The chain combines TRBV20-1 with TRBJ2-3; TRBD2 agrees at 10 bases. This CDR3 contains 16 residues. V shed 5 bases, J shed 6 bases, and the junction held 14 bases outside the gene matches. Germline V gene data show CDR1 as DFQATT and CDR2 as SNEGSKA (reference sequence). The DNA for the CDR3 is TGCAGTGCTCCTTACATAGCGGGAGGTTGGAAGGATACGCAGTATTTT. Its translation is CSAPYIAGGWKDTQYF.

This clonotype occurred many times. The chain has TRBV20-1 and TRBJ2-7; TRBD1 or TRBD2 may be the D gene (5 bases each). V was cut by 3 bases and J by 0 bases, with 18 bases left in between. The CDR3 loop spans 16 amino acids. Germline V lookup: CDR1 DFQATT, CDR2 SNEGSKA (reference sequence). This CDR3 is CSASVRTVGDSYEQYF. For the CDR3, the DNA is TGCAGTGCTAGTGTACGGACGGTGGGGGACTCCTACGAGCAGTACTTC.

This clonotype was counted once. The genes are TRBV7-2 and TRBJ2-6, with 7 bases fitting TRBD1. Germline values: CDR1 SGHTA, CDR2 FQGNSA. CDR3 length: 17 residues. V was pared by 5 bases and J by 0 bases, with 7 bases of the junction left unmatched. CDR3 sequence reads: CASSLTGAASGANVLTF. The DNA of the CDR3 is TGTGCCAGCAGCCTTACAGGGGCGGCCTCTGGGGCCAACGTCCTGACTTTC. Complete variable domain (other parts from reference TRBV7-2 and TRBJ2-6): GAGVSQSPSNKVTEKGKDVELRCDPISGHTALYWYRQSLGQGLEFLIYFQGNSAPDKSGLPSDRFSAERTGGSVSTLTIQRTQQEDSAVYLCASSLTGAASGANVLTFGAGSRLTVL.

The V and J genes are TRBV20-1 and TRBJ1-4; D ambiguous. This CDR3 has 14 residues. The germline V gene encodes CDR1 DFQATT and CDR2 SNEGSKA (reference sequence). Trimming left V 7 bases short and J 8 bases short, with 20 bases between. CDR3: CSVLGKGRGEKLFF. In DNA form, the CDR3 reads TGCAGTGTCCTGGGGAAAGGGCGAGGGGAAAAACTGTTTTTT.

This clonotype was observed at least ten times. The DNA for the CDR3 is TGTGCCAGCAGCTTAGGGGATTTCTATGGCTACACCTTC. Translation gives CASSLGDFYGYTF. The rearrangement joins TRBV7-9 to TRBJ1-2, with unresolved D. The V end lost 1 base, the J end lost 4 bases, and 7 bases lay between the germline ends. The CDR3 runs to 13 residues. Germline-derived CDR1 and CDR2 are SEHNR and FQNEAQ (reference sequence).

This clonotype showed up many times. The chain employs TRBV12-3 or TRBV12-4 and TRBJ2-4; 9 nucleotides agree with TRBD1. This CDR3 contains 16 residues. V gave up 2 bases and J gave up 6 bases; unmatched junction bases: 8. CDR3 in amino acids: CASSLNRGRRRNIQYF. Written as DNA, the CDR3 is TGTGCCAGCAGTTTAAACAGGGGGCGCCGCAGAAACATTCAGTACTTC.

This clonotype was seen many times. This sequence joins TRBV28 and TRBJ2-7; D tentatively reads TRBD1 or TRBD2 (5 bases each). The CDR3 is 15 amino acids. CDR1 is MDHEN, CDR2 SYDVKM, per germline. The V end lost 6 bases, the J end lost 6 bases, and 21 bases lay between the germline ends. CDR3 residues: CASSEPGLGRVEQYF. The CDR3 DNA reads TGTGCCAGCAGCGAACCGGGGCTCGGGCGGGTCGAGCAGTACTTC.

This clonotype was observed many times. This chain joins TRBV5-1 and TRBJ1-6; 10 positions agree with TRBD1. V lost 3 bases and J lost 10; bases outside the gene matches: 4. The CDR3 consists of 14 residues. Per germline, CDR1 SGHRS and CDR2 YFSETQ. The CDR3 region has the DNA TGCGCCAGCAGCTGGACAGGGGGAACATCACCCCTCCACTTT. Its translation: CASSWTGGTSPLHF.

The chain combines TRBV7-8 with TRBJ1-4; D gene uncertain. The CDR3 spans 15 residues. CDR1 SGHVS and CDR2 FQNEAQ come from the germline V gene. Trimming cost V 1 base and J 2 bases, with 8 bases left between them. CDR3 sequence: CASSLDSGTNEKLFF. CDR3 nucleotide sequence: TGTGCCAGCAGCTTAGACAGCGGGACTAATGAAAAACTGTTTTTT.

Ten or more counts support this clonotype. The genes are TRBV7-2 and TRBJ2-1, with TRBD2 matching 15 bases. The CDR3 has 17 residues. Unmatched junction bases numbered 7, after V lost 4 bases and J lost 6 bases. Germline values: CDR1 SGHTA, CDR2 FQGNSA. CDR3 amino acids: CASSSMGLAGGTNEQFF. The CDR3 DNA sequence: TGTGCCAGCAGCTCGATGGGACTAGCGGGGGGCACCAATGAGCAGTTCTTC.

With respect to this clonotype: A much larger clonotype is one base distant, so this may be a read error. The rearrangement links TRBV10-2 to TRBJ1-2; D uncertain. There are 14 residues in the CDR3. Germline values: CDR1 WSHSY, CDR2 SAAADI. Trimming took off 3 bases at V and 4 bases at J, with 12 bases between the two ends. CDR3 residues: CASSDNAGPYGYTF. The CDR3 DNA sequence: TGCGCCAGCAGTGATAATGCAGGACCCTATGGCTACACCTTC.

The V call is TRBV27, the J call TRBJ1-6; the D gene is possibly TRBD1 (5 bases). The length of the CDR3 is 15 residues. V was shortened by 3 bases and J by 5 bases, with 11 bases between the two germline ends. Looked up from germline, CDR1 is MNHEY and CDR2 is SMNVEV (reference sequence). This CDR3 reads CASSFLGRDNSPLHF. The CDR3 DNA sequence: TGTGCCAGCAGTTTTCTGGGGCGGGATAATTCACCCCTCCACTTT.

This clonotype was seen repeatedly, ten times or more. This chain connects TRBV5-1 to TRBJ2-3; 12 bases agree with TRBD2. Trimming cost V 4 bases and J 1 base; bases outside gene matches: 4. Germline CDR1 reads SGHRS; CDR2 reads YFSETQ. The CDR3 is 16 amino acids. Here the CDR3 reads CASSQTSGGGTDTQYF. The CDR3, as DNA: TGCGCCAGCAGCCAGACTAGCGGGGGTGGCACAGATACGCAGTATTTT.

This clonotype appeared many times. The chain is built from TRBV2 and TRBJ2-7; 8 nucleotides align to TRBD1. This CDR3 is built from 12 residues. From germline, CDR1 is SNHLY and CDR2 FYNNEI. With 8 bases clipped from V and 4 bases from J, the junction kept 4 bases outside the gene matches. CDR3 sequence: CASDRGQYEQYF. The CDR3 nucleotides read TGTGCCAGCGACAGGGGCCAATACGAGCAGTACTTC.

The rearrangement links TRBV30 to TRBJ1-6, with D possibly matching TRBD1 (5 bases). Germline V gene sequence: CDR1 GTSNPN, CDR2 SVGIG (reference sequence). This CDR3 is 14 amino acids long. Trimming cost V 1 base and J 7 bases, with 11 bases left between them. The CDR3: CAWSAPGRNSPLHF. CDR3 DNA sequence: TGTGCCTGGAGTGCACCAGGGAGGAATTCACCCCTCCACTTT.

There are many counts of this clonotype. The chain carries TRBV12-3 or TRBV12-4 and TRBJ2-1, with a possible D match to TRBD1 (5 bases). CDR3 length equals 14 residues. V was shortened by 4 bases and J by 8 bases, with 15 bases between the two germline ends. The CDR3 DNA follows: TGTGCCAGCAGTTCGAACACCAGGGTTCATGAGCAGTTCTTC. Its protein is CASSSNTRVHEQFF.

Concerning this clonotype: This may be a read error, as it is one base from a much larger clone. The chain links TRBV25-1 to TRBJ2-5; no clear D. CDR1 MGHDK and CDR2 SYGVNS come from the germline V gene. The CDR3 consists of 12 residues. CDR3 sequence: CTSRWGFGTQYF. CDR3 in DNA: TGTACCAGCAGATGGGGATTCGGGACCCAGTACTTC. Filled out from reference TRBV25-1 and TRBJ2-5, the complete variable domain reads EADIYQTPRYLVIGTGKKITLECSQTMGHDKMYWYQQDPGMELHLIHYSYGVNSTEKGDLSSESTVSRIRTEHFPLTLESARPSHTSQYLCTSRWGFGTQYFGPGTRLLVL.

The chain combines TRBV5-5 with TRBJ1-1; D gene ambiguous. Looked up from germline, CDR1 is SGHKS and CDR2 is YYEKEE (reference sequence). The CDR3 has 13 residues. V gave up 1 base and J gave up 1 base, with 5 bases separating them. Here the CDR3 reads CASSLFTNTEAFF. CDR3 coding DNA: TGTGCCAGCAGCTTGTTTACGAACACTGAAGCTTTCTTT.

This clonotype occurred many times. A much larger clone lies a single base off, so this may be a read error. The chain is built from TRBV6-5 and TRBJ2-5, with 7 bases lining up with TRBD1. CDR3 length: 14 amino acids. The V and J ends lost 5 bases and 11 bases, in that order; junction bases with no gene match: 14. Germline CDR1 and CDR2: MNHEY and SVGAGI. The CDR3 DNA reads as TGTGCCAGCAGTAATGACAGGGTTCGCAATGAGCAGTACTTC. It specifies CASSNDRVRNEQYF.

At least ten counts were recorded for this clonotype. The chain uses TRBV3-1 and TRBJ2-1; unclear D gene. V dropped 1 base and J dropped 0 bases, with 13 bases sitting between them. CDR3 length: 17 amino acids. The germline V gene has CDR1 LGHDT and CDR2 YNNKEL (reference sequence). Written as DNA, the CDR3 is TGTGCCAGCAGCCAAGGTCACCTTATACGCTCCTACAATGAGCAGTTCTTC. Protein sequence: CASSQGHLIRSYNEQFF.

With regard to this clonotype: A much larger clone differs from this one at a single base, so this may be a read error. The chain joins TRBV20-1 to TRBJ2-5; no firm D call. V dropped 7 bases and J dropped 5 bases, with 14 bases sitting between them. The CDR3 spans 12 residues. Germline CDR1 and CDR2: DFQATT and SNEGSKA (reference sequence). The CDR3 nucleotides are TGCAGTGGTCGAGCTGGGCGGGAGACCCAGTACTTC. This encodes CSGRAGRETQYF.

The genes are TRBV9 and TRBJ2-5; D is undetermined. This CDR3 spans 14 amino acids. Trimming took 0 bases from V and 1 from J, leaving 7 bases between them. Germline loops: CDR1 SGDLS, CDR2 YYNGEE. The DNA for the CDR3 is TGTGCCAGCAGCGTAGCCGGGCCCCAAGAGACCCAGTACTTC. Protein sequence: CASSVAGPQETQYF.

As for this clonotype: A much larger clone differs from this one at a single base, so this may be a read error. The chain is built from TRBV11-2 and TRBJ2-1; the match to TRBD1 covers 7 bases. The CDR3 extends over 15 amino acids. CDR1 is SGHAT and CDR2 is FQNNGV in the germline V gene. V was clipped by 0 bases and J by 13 bases; unmatched bases: 12. For the CDR3, the DNA is TGTGCCAGCAGCTTAGACAGGGGGTCCGGGGAGACCCAGTTCTTC. Protein: CASSLDRGSGETQFF.